A selection of T cell receptor beta chains follows, all from one sample in a study of T cell responses to AZD1222 COVID-19 vaccine. Sequencing used immunoSEQ multiplex PCR; TCRdb keeps in-frame clones, though not all of them. The sample holds 200,000 to 250,000 clones, roughly 94% seen once. The sample was peripheral blood, taken 28 days after the second dose of the MenACWY control vaccine. These receptor sequences come from an adult who received the MenACWY meningococcal vaccine as a control. CDR3s include the opening cysteine and the closing phenylalanine or tryptophan. A D gene is named only where the DNA matches it firmly.

d_call,v_call,j_call,cdr3_aa,cdr3_nt
-,TRBV6-1,TRBJ1-1,CASSEQGNTEAFF,TGTGCCAGCAGTGAACAGGGAAACACTGAAGCTTTCTTT
-,TRBV25-1,TRBJ1-1,CASSAQLNTEAFF,TGTGCCAGCAGTGCCCAGTTGAACACTGAAGCTTTCTTT
-,TRBV9,TRBJ2-1,CASSAILAPSEQFF,TGTGCCAGCAGCGCGATACTAGCCCCATCCGAGCAGTTCTTC
-,TRBV29-1,TRBJ1-1,CSVGRVGVNTEAFF,TGCAGCGTTGGGCGAGTTGGTGTGAACACTGAAGCTTTCTTT
-,TRBV9,TRBJ1-4,CASSVGGSTNEKLFF,TGTGCCAGCAGCGTAGGTGGCAGTACGAATGAAAAACTGTTTTTT
-,TRBV7-3,TRBJ1-2,CASSLTGRGPGYTF,TGTGCCAGCAGCTTAACCGGCAGGGGTCCTGGCTACACCTTC
-,TRBV6-5,TRBJ2-6,CASKFRGSGANVLTF,TGTGCCAGCAAATTTAGGGGGTCTGGGGCCAACGTCCTGACTTTC
TRBD2,TRBV5-1,TRBJ2-3,CASSLTGGGAEDTQYF,TGCGCCAGCAGCTTGACGGGCGGGGGGGCCGAGGATACGCAGTATTTT
-,TRBV6-1,TRBJ1-2,CASSGATRGGPYGYTF,TGTGCCAGCAGTGGGGCGACTAGGGGGGGCCCGTATGGCTACACCTTC
-,TRBV27,TRBJ2-7,CASSCYEQYF,TGTGCCAGCAGTTGCTACGAGCAGTACTTC
TRBD2,TRBV7-9,TRBJ2-3,CASGTSGVQDTQYF,TGTGCCAGCGGGACTAGCGGGGTTCAGGATACGCAGTATTTT
-,TRBV29-1,TRBJ2-1,CSVELWTSNEQFF,TGCAGCGTTGAGCTTTGGACAAGCAATGAGCAGTTCTTC
TRBD2,TRBV7-6,TRBJ2-1,CASSFAGGSGNEQFF,TGTGCCAGCAGCTTCGCGGGAGGGTCGGGAAATGAGCAGTTCTTC